One T cell receptor (beta chain) is described in this entry. Its antigen is unknown. Base-call qualities are not available, and no considerably larger clone is one nucleotide away. The data were taken from a study of vaccination and CD4 T cells after COVID-19 (dated by TCRdb to 2021 to 2024). As for the study more broadly: Convalescent patients had a positive SARS-CoV-2 result on nasal swab PCR, and of these patients, several had mild disease and one had severe disease. Post-COVID blood samples from convalescent patients were collected a median of approximately 100 days after diagnosis, with a range of roughly 35 to 161 days. Culture stimuli were overlapping spike peptide pools from SARS-CoV-2 and from the common cold coronaviruses HCoV-NL63, HCoV-OC43 and HCoV-229E. Six males and four females were included in the convalescent cohort, with two Hispanic individuals, seven Caucasians, two Asians and one multiracial person represented. Two doses of either the Pfizer-BioNTech BNT162b2 vaccine (n=8) or the Moderna mRNA-1273 vaccine (n=2) were administered to participants. In control cultures, a CEFX viral epitope pool was used as positive control, an HIV-1 Nef peptide pool was used as negative control, or no peptide was added. Post-vaccine blood samples were collected a median of about 72 days after the second vaccine dose, ranging from about 12 to 241 days. The spike-specific CD4+ TCR repertoire was compared before and after mRNA vaccination in approximately 9 COVID-19 convalescent patients and a few infection-naive healthy vaccine recipients.

In light of the paper, this sample's treatment or condition label describes: roughly nine-day PBMC culture with coronavirus spike peptide pools or control peptides (ViraFEST assay). The ViraFEST assay, used in the study, expanded antigen-specific T cells with peptide pools and then identified the expanded clonotypes through TCR sequencing. The positive SARS-CoV-2 PCR tests of the convalescent patients were dated from March to December 2020, before the Alpha, Beta and Delta variants emerged in the United States. PBMCs were cultured at two million per well in IMDM supplemented with roughly 5% human AB serum and around 10 IU/ml IL-2, with approximately 9.5 ug/ml peptide pools added. Half of the culture medium was replaced with fresh IL-2-containing medium on days 3 and 7. After 10 days of culture, CD4+ T cells were isolated by negative selection with the EasySep CD4+ T cell isolation kit. Ficoll-Paque Plus gradient centrifugation was used to isolate PBMCs from whole blood, and the isolated PBMCs were then either used fresh or cryopreserved at -140C. Triplicate wells were generally used for each culture condition.

General findings and caveats noted by the study authors: Among convalescent patients, a median about 86% of the SARS-CoV-2-reactive clones seen after vaccination appeared only after vaccination, which suggests priming specific to the vaccine. Nearly all vaccine-specific clones in convalescent patients (304 of 307) were mono-reactive for SARS-CoV-2 spike rather than cross-reactive with common cold coronaviruses. The number of convalescent patients in the study was relatively small, and the study did not examine early timepoints following natural infection. The median count of SARS-CoV-2-reactive clonotypes went up from around 20 after infection to about 40 after vaccination, although the change was not significant.

The germline V gene yields MNHEY for CDR1 and SVGEGT for CDR2. Germline trimming: 4 bases from V, 6 bases from J; junction bases outside gene matches: 11. The CDR3 starts with the cysteine, ends with the phenylalanine, and has 15 residues. Only the CDR3 part of the read is kept: 45 bases, read in frame from the first base. Receptor amplification or capture employed PCR. DNA from cultured CD4+ T cells was subjected to TCR sequencing with the Oncomine TCR Beta short-read assay at the Johns Hopkins FTIC core. The QIAamp micro DNA kit was used to extract genomic DNA from the cultured CD4+ T cells. Oncomine TCR Beta libraries made from cultured CD4+ T cells were pooled using unique dual indexes and sequenced on an Illumina iSeq 100. From the authors' description of their analysis: Non-productive sequences were removed, and CDR3s that did not start with C, did not end with F or W, or were shorter than 7 amino acids were discarded. Antigen-specific clonotypes were identified with the MANAFEST web application by comparing peptide-stimulated wells with reference and other culture wells. Positive clones required FDR below 0.05, an odds ratio above 5, and productive frequency above 0.1% in at least two of three replicate wells. Clonotypes that were significantly expanded in both SARS-CoV-2 spike wells and at least one common cold coronavirus spike condition were defined as cross-reactive. CDR3 homology was assessed with Levenshtein distances (stringdist) and unrooted phylogenetic trees (ape) in R version 3.6.1. The raw public reads went through TCRdb reprocessing: fastp at Q25, MiXCR clone calling, in-frame beta chains kept. Each CDR3 protein gets just one entry, which takes the most common genes and DNA from the rows behind it. The V and J calls were not made by the authors but by TCRdb's processing. Here the sample has over 10,000 distinct CDR3 sequences; roughly 60% occur a single time. Jointly, the top ten make up about 12% of the sample.

Sequenced material: CD4+ T cells from blood, cultured in vitro. The chain is encoded by TRBV6-2 or TRBV6-3 joined to TRBJ2-7; 8 bases in the middle match TRBD2. The TCR originated in a human donor who had recovered from COVID-19. For the CDR3, the sequence is CASSWSGTRAREQYF. The nucleotide sequence reads TGTGCCAGCAGTTGGTCCGGGACTAGGGCTCGCGAGCAGTACTTC.